These 24 T cell receptor beta chains originate from one sample sequenced in a study of T cells after yellow fever vaccination. TCRdb called the 5' RACE reads again in MiXCR, with one record for every CDR3 protein. The sample holds 120,000 or so distinct CDR3 sequences, around 6.7% seen once. The input for sequencing was CD4+ T cells sorted from PBMCs, taken around 45 days after the first yellow fever vaccination. These receptors were obtained from a man between 18 and 29 years old who received the YFV17D yellow fever vaccine.

This clonotype has at least ten counts. The rearrangement uses TRBV5-1 and TRBJ1-1; D is ambiguous. Trimming removed 4 bases at V and 3 bases at J, with 10 bases between. The CDR3 is 13 residues long. Germline-derived CDR1 and CDR2 are SGHRS and YFSETQ. The CDR3 region is CASSPDGHTEAFF. As DNA, the CDR3 is TGCGCCAGCAGCCCCGACGGACACACTGAAGCTTTCTTT.

This sequence joins TRBV7-6 and TRBJ1-5; D unresolved. V lost 1 base, J lost 6 bases, and 7 bases lay in between. The germline gives CDR1 SGHVS, CDR2 FNYEAQ. CDR3 length: 13 amino acids. The CDR3 protein is CASSLGSSQPQHF. In nucleotides, the CDR3 is TGTGCCAGCAGCTTAGGATCGTCTCAGCCCCAGCATTTT. Using reference TRBV7-6 and TRBJ1-5 for the parts outside the CDR3, the full variable domain is GAGVSQSPRYKVTKRGQDVALRCDPISGHVSLYWYRQALGQGPEFLTYFNYEAQQDKSGLPNDRFSAERPEGSISTLTIQRTEQRDSAMYRCASSLGSSQPQHFGDGTRLSIL.

The sample holds a few counts of this clonotype. The chain combines TRBV20-1 with TRBJ2-3; TRBD2 is a possible D gene (5 bases). The CDR3 length is 13 residues. Germline assignment: CDR1 DFQATT and CDR2 SNEGSKA (reference sequence). The germline V and J ends were trimmed by 3 bases and 0 bases, with 7 bases remaining between them. The CDR3 nucleotides read TGCAGTGCTAGTAGGACTAGCACAGATACGCAGTATTTT. The encoded protein is CSASRTSTDTQYF.

This clonotype was recorded many times. This chain connects TRBV20-1 to TRBJ1-5, with 8 bases that match TRBD1. The CDR3 is 12 amino acids. V was clipped by 6 bases and J by 4 bases; unmatched bases: 2. Germline V lookup: CDR1 DFQATT, CDR2 SNEGSKA (reference sequence). The CDR3 DNA reads TGCAGTGCACGGACAGGGAATCAGCCCCAGCATTTT. This codes for CSARTGNQPQHF.

In this sample, this clonotype turned up many times. The CDR3 region has the DNA TGTGCCAGCAGGTCGTTTGGGACGGATCTGAACACCGGGGAGCTGTTTTTT. Translated: CASRSFGTDLNTGELFF. The rearrangement uses TRBV7-2 and TRBJ2-2, with D perhaps assigned TRBD1 or TRBD2 (5 bases each). The CDR3 sequence is 17 residues long. Germline-derived CDR1 and CDR2 are SGHTA and FQGNSA. V was clipped by 6 bases and J by 1 base, with 18 bases between them.

In its sample, this clonotype was seen many times. The rearrangement links TRBV11-2 to TRBJ2-5; D unresolved. This CDR3 comprises 13 residues. Germline assignment: CDR1 SGHAT and CDR2 FQNNGV. The ends were cut back, 5 bases at V and 5 bases at J, with 12 bases in the middle. The CDR3 bases are TGTGCCAGCAGCGGCCCCGCCGGGGAGACCCAGTACTTC. Protein: CASSGPAGETQYF.

This clonotype was counted ten times or more. The chain joins TRBV12-3 or TRBV12-4 to TRBJ2-7, with D tentatively TRBD2 (5 bases). The CDR3 is 15 amino acids. Trimming stripped 6 bases from V and 0 bases from J, with 15 bases between. CDR3 region: CASSNPGRDSYEQYF. The CDR3 nucleotides read TGTGCCAGCAGCAACCCCGGACGGGACTCCTACGAGCAGTACTTC.

This clonotype came up many times. This chain connects TRBV5-1 to TRBJ1-2; perhaps TRBD1 as D (5 bases). In germline, CDR1 is SGHRS, CDR2 YFSETQ. The CDR3 runs 14 residues. Trimming took 0 bases from V and 4 from J, leaving 10 bases between them. The CDR3 DNA is TGCGCCAGCAGCTTGGATGCGGGGGGCTATGGCTACACCTTC. It yields the protein CASSLDAGGYGYTF.

This clonotype was detected a few times. This chain joins TRBV5-5 and TRBJ2-3; TRBD2 agrees at 7 bases. J lost 7 bases, V lost 5 bases, and 7 bases had no gene match. This CDR3 region has 13 residues. Germline CDR1 and CDR2: SGHKS and YYEKEE (reference sequence). CDR3 region: CASRNLGGNTQYF. CDR3 sequence (DNA): TGTGCCAGCAGGAATCTGGGGGGGAATACGCAGTATTTT. The whole variable domain, remainder taken from reference TRBV5-5 and TRBJ2-3, is DAGVTQSPTHLIKTRGQQVTLRCSPISGHKSVSWYQQVLGQGPQFIFQYYEKEERGRGNFPDRFSARQFPNYSSELNVNALLLGDSALYLCASRNLGGNTQYFGPGTRLTVL.

This clonotype was counted ten times or more. The genes are TRBV7-9 and TRBJ1-5; perhaps TRBD1 as D (5 bases). Germline lookup yields CDR1 SEHNR and CDR2 FQNEAQ (reference sequence). This CDR3 is built from 15 residues. V was clipped by 1 base and J by 4 bases, with 11 bases between them. CDR3 in amino acids: CASSLEDGANQPQHF. The CDR3, as DNA: TGTGCCAGCAGCTTAGAAGACGGGGCGAATCAGCCCCAGCATTTT.

This clonotype was detected many times. V and J are TRBV5-1 and TRBJ2-3; D might be TRBD2 (5 bases). CDR1 and CDR2 from the germline V gene are SGHRS and YFSETQ. CDR3 length: 14 residues. The germline V and J ends were trimmed by 4 bases and 3 bases, with 12 bases remaining between them. The CDR3 coding sequence is TGCGCCAGCAGCCGGCCGGAGGCGACAGATACGCAGTATTTT. Translated, it gives CASSRPEATDTQYF.

This clonotype has at least ten counts. The chain joins TRBV7-2 to TRBJ2-2; 8 positions agree with TRBD2. With V trimmed by 5 bases and J by 1 base, 6 bases remained unmatched. This CDR3 has 16 residues. CDR1 and CDR2 (germline): SGHTA, FQGNSA. The CDR3 region has the DNA TGTGCCAGCAGCCGTAGGCTAGCGGGGAACACCGGGGAGCTGTTTTTT. Encoded protein: CASSRRLAGNTGELFF.

To note about this clonotype: This could be a read error, since a much larger clone is one nucleotide away. V gene TRBV11-2 combines with J gene TRBJ2-5; 10 bases fit TRBD2. The CDR3 totals 15 residues. Germline loops: CDR1 SGHAT, CDR2 FQNNGV. The CDR3 sequence is CASSQLAGAQETQCF. The CDR3 DNA reads TGTGCCAGCAGCCAGCTAGCGGGGGCCCAAGAGACCCAGTGCTTC.

This clonotype occurred many times. J is TRBJ2-7 and V is TRBV21-1; the table's TRBD1 call for D was not verified on the DNA. TRBV21-1 is reported as a pseudogene. CDR3 length: 18 residues. This CDR3 is CASSTPQRGPTRGYEQYV. CDR3 DNA: TGTGCCAGCAGCACCCCCCAACGGGGGCCAACTAGAGGTTACGAGCAGTACGTC.

This clonotype was picked up many times. V gene TRBV5-6 combines with J gene TRBJ1-1, with D possibly being TRBD1 (5 bases). There are 16 residues in the CDR3. V was clipped by 0 bases and J by 3 bases, with 15 bases between them. Germline lookup yields CDR1 SGHDT and CDR2 YYEEEE. CDR3 in amino acids: CASSLVRGTTHTEAFF. CDR3 bases: TGTGCCAGCAGCTTGGTTCGGGGGACGACGCACACTGAAGCTTTCTTT.

This clonotype showed up just a few times. This chain uses TRBV6-5 with TRBJ1-1; TRBD1 agrees at 9 bases. Per the germline V gene, CDR1 is MNHEY and CDR2 is SVGAGI. Trimming removed 2 bases from V and 13 bases from J; junction bases left unmatched: 8. CDR3 size: 13 residues. The CDR3 sequence is CASSYGGQGKFFF. DNA of the CDR3: TGTGCCAGCAGTTACGGAGGACAGGGGAAATTTTTCTTT.

This clonotype was counted at least ten times. The rearrangement links TRBV28 to TRBJ2-7; D is ambiguous. Germline V gives CDR1 MDHEN, CDR2 SYDVKM. V was clipped by 5 bases and J by 6 bases, with 17 bases between them. CDR3 size: 14 residues. CDR3 in DNA: TGTGCCAGCAGTGAGCAGGACCCCCGTACCGAGCAGTACGTC. The encoded protein is CASSEQDPRTEQYV.

This clonotype was counted ten times or more. This chain connects TRBV4-3 to TRBJ2-3; the match to TRBD1 covers 7 bases. The J segment lost 0 bases and the V segment lost 3 bases, leaving 3 bases of the junction unmatched. Per the germline V gene, CDR1 is LGHNA and CDR2 is YSLEER. This CDR3 contains 15 residues. The CDR3 sequence is CASSHIRGSTDTQYF. CDR3 DNA: TGCGCCAGCAGCCACATCAGGGGGAGCACAGATACGCAGTATTTT.

This clonotype was seen ten or more times. The chain uses TRBV7-9 and TRBJ2-1; D is possibly TRBD1 or TRBD2 (5 bases each). V was shortened by 5 bases and J by 8 bases, with 10 bases between the two germline ends. Germline CDR1 SEHNR, CDR2 FQNEAQ (reference sequence). The CDR3 has 12 amino acids. The CDR3 loop is CASSPPGHEQFF. CDR3 DNA sequence: TGTGCCAGCAGCCCTCCGGGACATGAGCAGTTCTTC.

This clonotype was counted between two and nine times. The chain combines TRBV11-2 with TRBJ2-5; 8 positions agree with TRBD2. The junction had 16 bases not matched to a gene; V was cut back by 5 bases and J by 5 bases. CDR1 is SGHAT, CDR2 FQNNGV, per germline. The CDR3 has 17 amino acids. The CDR3 DNA follows: TGTGCCAGCAGCCCGCCCGGCGCGGGCGGGGGGCCTGAGACCCAGTACTTC. Its protein is CASSPPGAGGGPETQYF.

This clonotype has a count of ten or more. The genes are TRBV10-1 and TRBJ1-1, with unresolved D. This CDR3 has 13 residues. The V end lost 4 bases, the J end lost 0 bases, and 6 bases lay between the germline ends. The germline gives CDR1 WNHNN, CDR2 SYGVQD (reference sequence). The CDR3 DNA reads TGCGCCAGCAGTGGACAATTGAACACTGAAGCTTTCTTT. Translating gives CASSGQLNTEAFF.

This clonotype was recorded a few times. The CDR3 protein is CSALPGGGSYEQYV. The CDR3 region has the DNA TGCAGTGCCCTTCCGGGGGGGGGGTCCTACGAGCAGTACGTC. V and J are TRBV20-1 and TRBJ2-7; 8 positions agree with TRBD2. The CDR3 has 14 amino acids. V lost 6 bases and J lost 1; bases outside the gene matches: 8. CDR1 and CDR2 (germline): DFQATT, SNEGSKA (reference sequence).

In this sample, this clonotype turned up many times. The chain couples TRBV11-2 to TRBJ2-1; tentatively, D is TRBD2 (7 bases). Germline V gene lookup returns CDR1 SGHAT and CDR2 FQNNGV. CDR3 length equals 19 residues. The V end lost 4 bases, the J end lost 0 bases, and 22 bases lay between the germline ends. CDR3 in amino acids: CASSSTFIWGGRSYNEQFF. The CDR3, as DNA: TGTGCCAGCAGCTCCACCTTCATTTGGGGGGGCCGCTCCTACAATGAGCAGTTCTTC. Supplemented by reference TRBV11-2 and TRBJ2-1, the full variable domain reads EAGVAQSPRYKIIEKRQSVAFWCNPISGHATLYWYQQILGQGPKLLIQFQNNGVVDDSQLPKDRFSAERLKGVDSTLKIQPAKLEDSAVYLCASSSTFIWGGRSYNEQFFGPGTRLTVL.

This clonotype has at least ten counts. The chain is built from TRBV5-1 and TRBJ1-1; no clear D. The CDR3 spans 13 residues. Germline-derived CDR1 and CDR2 are SGHRS and YFSETQ. V was cut by 0 bases and J by 4 bases, with 7 bases left in between. The CDR3 region is CASSLDLSTEAFF. The CDR3 DNA reads TGCGCCAGCAGCTTGGATCTGAGCACTGAAGCTTTCTTT.